Following are 19 T cell receptor beta chains from one sample sequenced in a study of human T cells and chemical hapten exposure. Using its own MiXCR run on the RACE reads, TCRdb lists one record per CDR3 protein. The table includes about 30,000 distinct CDR3 sequences, 4.5% to 7.5% detected once. Time point indicated: patch test 3, about 24 weeks after DPC sensitization. Indicated treatment: therapeutic diphenylcyclopropenone sensitization with weekly scalp DPC. The material sequenced was whole blood, taken in connection with sensitization to the hapten diphenylcyclopropenone (DPC). Receptors originate from a man aged 25-45 years with alopecia areata. Some clones in this sample may be carry-over from other donors' samples.

This clonotype appeared many times. The CDR3 loop reads CASSEWGQTNEQFF. The CDR3 DNA is TGTGCCAGCAGTGAATGGGGCCAGACCAATGAGCAGTTCTTC. The chain carries TRBV2 and TRBJ2-1; perhaps TRBD1 as D (5 bases). The CDR3 runs to 14 residues. With 2 bases removed from V and 6 bases from J, the gap between germline ends came to 11 bases. CDR1 is SNHLY, CDR2 FYNNEI, per germline.

The rearrangement uses TRBV28 and TRBJ2-5; 7 bases match TRBD1. There are 14 residues in the CDR3. Germline V gives CDR1 MDHEN, CDR2 SYDVKM. J was trimmed by 2 bases and V by 6 bases; bases with no gene match: 6. Written as DNA, the CDR3 is TGTGCCAGCAGCCCGGGACAGCCTCAAGAGACCCAGTACTTC. Translated: CASSPGQPQETQYF.

This clonotype was observed many times. This sequence joins TRBV20-1 and TRBJ2-5, with 9 bases aligning to TRBD1. CDR3 size: 14 residues. The germline CDR1 and CDR2 sequences are DFQATT and SNEGSKA (reference sequence). Germline trimming cut 7 bases from V and 5 bases from J; bases unmatched to any gene: 11. The chain's CDR3 is CSVTYRGRGETQYF. CDR3 sequence (DNA): TGCAGTGTTACGTACAGGGGGCGAGGGGAGACCCAGTACTTC.

In its sample, this clonotype was seen many times. The chain uses TRBV10-2 and TRBJ2-3; 10 bases map to TRBD2. J lost 3 bases, V lost 8 bases, and 11 bases had no gene match. Germline lookup yields CDR1 WSHSY and CDR2 SAAADI. This CDR3 is 16 amino acids long. In DNA form, the CDR3 reads TGCGCCAGCGCACTACTAGCGGGGATGGGGACAGATACGCAGTATTTT. It yields the protein CASALLAGMGTDTQYF.

This clonotype was picked up many times. This chain uses TRBV20-1 with TRBJ2-7; D gene unclear. The CDR3 is made up of 13 amino acids. V was clipped by 3 bases and J by 3 bases, with 12 bases between them. Germline V gene sequence: CDR1 DFQATT, CDR2 SNEGSKA (reference sequence). CDR3 nucleotides: TGCAGTGCTAGTCAGAGACGTAGCTACGAGCAGTACTTC. It specifies CSASQRRSYEQYF.

At least ten counts were recorded for this clonotype. The CDR3 sequence is CASGEGLAGGTETQYF. As DNA, the CDR3 is TGTGCCAGCGGTGAGGGACTAGCGGGGGGGACAGAGACCCAGTACTTC. The chain recombines TRBV6-6 with TRBJ2-5; 16 bases are shared with TRBD2. Losses at the gene ends were 8 bases for V and 4 bases for J; bases not matched to a gene: 7. The CDR3 extends over 16 amino acids. CDR1 is MNHNY and CDR2 is SVGAGI in the germline V gene (reference sequence).

This clonotype has a count of ten or more. The rearrangement links TRBV29-1 to TRBJ2-1, with TRBD2 matching over 9 bases. This CDR3 is 17 amino acids long. Unmatched junction bases numbered 10, after V lost 0 bases and J lost 4 bases. Germline CDR1 reads SQVTM; CDR2 reads ANQGSEA. CDR3 loop: CSVEDWSSGTSYNEQFF. In DNA form, the CDR3 reads TGCAGCGTTGAAGATTGGTCTAGCGGGACTTCTTACAATGAGCAGTTCTTC.

Ten or more counts support this clonotype. The rearrangement joins TRBV12-3 or TRBV12-4 to TRBJ2-5, with a possible D match to TRBD2 (7 bases). The length of the CDR3 is 12 residues. V lost 7 bases and J 5 bases, leaving 11 bases between the germline ends. The CDR3 sequence is CASKKGGETQYF. The DNA for the CDR3 is TGTGCCAGCAAGAAGGGGGGGGAGACCCAGTACTTC.

This clonotype was seen at least ten times. This sequence joins TRBV4-3 and TRBJ2-2; D not certain. Looked up from germline, CDR1 is LGHNA and CDR2 is YSLEER. The CDR3 is 16 residues long. Deletions cut 4 bases from V and 1 base from J, with 13 bases between. DNA of the CDR3: TGCGCCAGCAGCCCCGATCCCGACTGGAACACCGGGGAGCTGTTTTTT. Translated: CASSPDPDWNTGELFF.

This clonotype was found many times. This rearrangement joins TRBV29-1 to TRBJ2-1; 14 bases agree with TRBD2. The V gene's germline CDR1 is SQVTM and CDR2 ANQGSEA. Germline trimming cut 4 bases from V and 10 bases from J; bases unmatched to any gene: 6. This CDR3 region has 14 residues. CDR3 DNA sequence: TGCAGCGTTGTGGGACTAGCGGGAGAAGGGGAGCAGTTCTTC. Translation: CSVVGLAGEGEQFF.

At least ten counts were recorded for this clonotype. This chain uses TRBV7-2 with TRBJ1-1; D is unclear. The length of the CDR3 is 12 residues. Germline CDR1 SGHTA, CDR2 FQGNSA. V lost 5 bases and J lost 3, with 7 bases in between. The CDR3 spells CASSPLDTEAFF. DNA for the CDR3: TGTGCCAGCAGCCCCCTAGACACTGAAGCTTTCTTT. Using reference TRBV7-2 and TRBJ1-1 for the parts outside the CDR3, the full variable domain is GAGVSQSPSNKVTEKGKDVELRCDPISGHTALYWYRQSLGQGLEFLIYFQGNSAPDKSGLPSDRFSAERTGGSVSTLTIQRTQQEDSAVYLCASSPLDTEAFFGQGTRLTVV.

This clonotype has ten or more counts. V gene TRBV27 combines with J gene TRBJ2-5, with D hard to call. V was pared by 6 bases and J by 2 bases, with 13 bases between. CDR3 length: 14 amino acids. Germline loops: CDR1 MNHEY, CDR2 SMNVEV (reference sequence). DNA for the CDR3: TGTGCCAGCAGGCTACTCTGGGGACAAGAGACCCAGTACTTC. This sequence encodes CASRLLWGQETQYF.

This clonotype was seen repeatedly, ten times or more. The CDR3 loop is CSATGHISNTEAFF. The CDR3 DNA reads TGCAGCGCCACCGGACACATCTCGAACACTGAAGCTTTCTTT. J is TRBJ1-1 and V is TRBV29-1; a weak D match, TRBD1 (5 bases). V was trimmed by 7 bases and J by 1 base, leaving 16 bases between them. The V gene's germline CDR1 is SQVTM and CDR2 ANQGSEA. The CDR3 totals 14 residues.

Many counts were recorded for this clonotype. The gene calls are TRBV12-3 or TRBV12-4 and TRBJ1-2, with 8 bases matching TRBD1. Trimming removed 6 bases from V and 3 bases from J; junction bases left unmatched: 6. The CDR3 runs to 14 residues. The CDR3: CASSLRGRDYGYTF. The CDR3 DNA reads TGTGCCAGCAGCCTCAGGGGGCGCGACTATGGCTACACCTTC.

This chain uses TRBV20-1 with TRBJ2-7; the D gene is possibly TRBD2 (6 bases). This CDR3 spans 12 amino acids. Between the trimmed V and J ends, which lost 3 bases and 2 bases, there was a span of 8 bases. Per germline, CDR1 DFQATT and CDR2 SNEGSKA (reference sequence). The CDR3 is CSASREAYEQYF. The CDR3 nucleotides are TGCAGTGCTAGTAGGGAGGCCTACGAGCAGTACTTC.

This clonotype was counted at least ten times. The chain is built from TRBV7-9 and TRBJ2-7; the D gene is possibly TRBD2 (5 bases). The CDR3 has 12 amino acids. From germline, CDR1 is SEHNR and CDR2 FQNEAQ (reference sequence). Trimming stripped 3 bases from V and 6 bases from J, with 9 bases between. CDR3 sequence reads: CASSFDGVEQYF. The CDR3 DNA sequence: TGTGCCAGCAGCTTTGACGGGGTCGAGCAGTACTTC.

This clonotype turned up a few times. The rearrangement uses TRBV7-8 and TRBJ1-6; 7 bases are shared with TRBD1. CDR3 size: 16 residues. CDR1 is SGHVS and CDR2 is FQNEAQ in the germline V gene. Losses at the gene ends were 1 base for V and 7 bases for J; bases not matched to a gene: 7. The CDR3 coding sequence is TGTGCCAGCAGCTTAGGACCGGGGACAGAAAATTCACCCCTCCACTTT. Protein: CASSLGPGTENSPLHF.

A note on this clonotype: A much larger clone lies a single base off, so this may be a read error. The CDR3 is CSVEVGAVRYGYTF. The CDR3 region has the DNA TGCAGCGTTGAAGTAGGAGCTGTCCGCTATGGCTACACCTTC. The rearrangement links TRBV29-1 to TRBJ1-2; no reliable D call. The CDR3 totals 14 residues. Germline lookup yields CDR1 SQVTM and CDR2 ANQGSEA. V lost 1 base and J 4 bases, leaving 13 bases between the germline ends.

As regards this clonotype: One base away lies a much larger clone, so this may be a sequencing read error. The gene calls are TRBV7-2 and TRBJ2-3; D is unclear. The V gene's germline CDR1 is SGHTA and CDR2 FQGNSA. The CDR3 runs to 14 residues. CDR3 in DNA: TGTGCCAGCGGCTTAGGGATCACCACAGATACGCAGTATTTT. Translated: CASGLGITTDTQYF.